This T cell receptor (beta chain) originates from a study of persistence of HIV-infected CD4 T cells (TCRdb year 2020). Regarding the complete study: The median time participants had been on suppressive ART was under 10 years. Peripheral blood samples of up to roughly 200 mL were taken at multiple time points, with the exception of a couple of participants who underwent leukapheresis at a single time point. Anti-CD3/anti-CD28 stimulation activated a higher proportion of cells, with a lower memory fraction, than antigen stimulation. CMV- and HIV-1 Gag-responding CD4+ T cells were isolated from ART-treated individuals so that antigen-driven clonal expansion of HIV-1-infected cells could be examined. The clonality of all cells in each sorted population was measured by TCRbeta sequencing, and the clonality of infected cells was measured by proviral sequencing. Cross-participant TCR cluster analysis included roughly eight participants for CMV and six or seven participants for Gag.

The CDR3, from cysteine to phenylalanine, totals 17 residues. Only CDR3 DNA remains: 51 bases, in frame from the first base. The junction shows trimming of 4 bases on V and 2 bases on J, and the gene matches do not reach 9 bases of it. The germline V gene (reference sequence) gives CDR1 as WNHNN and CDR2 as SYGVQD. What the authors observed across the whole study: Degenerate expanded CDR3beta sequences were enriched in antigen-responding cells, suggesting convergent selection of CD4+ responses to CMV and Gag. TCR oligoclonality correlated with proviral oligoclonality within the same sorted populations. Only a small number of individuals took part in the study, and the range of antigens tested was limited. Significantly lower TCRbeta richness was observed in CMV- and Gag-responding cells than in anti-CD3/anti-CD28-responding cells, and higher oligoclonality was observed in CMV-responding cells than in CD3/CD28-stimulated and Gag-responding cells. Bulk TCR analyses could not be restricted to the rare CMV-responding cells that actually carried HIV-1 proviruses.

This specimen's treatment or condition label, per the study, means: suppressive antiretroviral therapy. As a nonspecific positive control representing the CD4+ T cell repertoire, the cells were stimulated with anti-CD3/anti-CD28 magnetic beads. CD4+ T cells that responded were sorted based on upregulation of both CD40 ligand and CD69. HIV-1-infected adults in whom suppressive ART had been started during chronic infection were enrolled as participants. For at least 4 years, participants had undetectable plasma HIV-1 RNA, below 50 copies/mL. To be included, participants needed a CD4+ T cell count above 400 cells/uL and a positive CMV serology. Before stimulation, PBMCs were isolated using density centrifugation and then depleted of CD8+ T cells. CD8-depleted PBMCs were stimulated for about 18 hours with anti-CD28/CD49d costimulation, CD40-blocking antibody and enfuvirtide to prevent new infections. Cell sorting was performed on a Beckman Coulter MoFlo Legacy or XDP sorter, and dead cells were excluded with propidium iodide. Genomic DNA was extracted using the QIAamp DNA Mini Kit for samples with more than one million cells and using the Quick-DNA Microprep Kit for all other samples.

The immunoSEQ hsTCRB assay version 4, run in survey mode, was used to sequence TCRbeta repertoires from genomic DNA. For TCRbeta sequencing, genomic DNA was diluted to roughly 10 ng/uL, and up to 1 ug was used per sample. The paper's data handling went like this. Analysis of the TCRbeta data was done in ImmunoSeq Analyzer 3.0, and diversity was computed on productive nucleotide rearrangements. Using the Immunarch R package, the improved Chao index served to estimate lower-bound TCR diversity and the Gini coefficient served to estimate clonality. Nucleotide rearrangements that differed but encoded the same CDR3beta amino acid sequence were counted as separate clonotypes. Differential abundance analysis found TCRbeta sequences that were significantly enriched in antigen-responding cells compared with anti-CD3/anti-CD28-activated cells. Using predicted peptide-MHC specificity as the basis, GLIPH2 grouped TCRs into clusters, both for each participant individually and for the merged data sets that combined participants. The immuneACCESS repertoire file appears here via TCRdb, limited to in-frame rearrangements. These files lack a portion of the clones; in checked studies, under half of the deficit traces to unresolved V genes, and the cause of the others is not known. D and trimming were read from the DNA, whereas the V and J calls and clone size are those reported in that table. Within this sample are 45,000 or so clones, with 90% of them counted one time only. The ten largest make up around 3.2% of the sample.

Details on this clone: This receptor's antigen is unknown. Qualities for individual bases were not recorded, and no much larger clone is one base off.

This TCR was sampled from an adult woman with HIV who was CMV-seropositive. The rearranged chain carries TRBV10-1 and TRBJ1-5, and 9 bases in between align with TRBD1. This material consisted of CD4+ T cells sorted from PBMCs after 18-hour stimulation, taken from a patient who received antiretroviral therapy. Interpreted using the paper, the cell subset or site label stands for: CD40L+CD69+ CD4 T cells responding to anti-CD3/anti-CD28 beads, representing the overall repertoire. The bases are TGCGCCAGCAGTGCGGGACAGGGACTATGGGGCAATCAGCCCCAGCATTTT. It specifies CASSAGQGLWGNQPQHF.